This T cell receptor beta chain emerged from a study of T cells in Graves' hyperthyroidism and ophthalmopathy. The CDR3 covers 17 residues. Looked up from germline, CDR1 is SEHNR and CDR2 is FQNEAQ (reference sequence). Trimming removed 4 bases at V and 0 bases at J, with 16 bases between. This clonotype showed up many times. Amplification yielded TCR beta CDR3 regions, with RNA transcripts as the source. TCR CDR3 underwent first-round RT-PCR with the HTBI primer set. TCRdb called the multiplex PCR reads again in MiXCR, with one record for every CDR3 protein. The sample holds hundreds of thousands of distinct CDR3 sequences, over 11% seen once. With duration under 3 months, ophthalmopathy was active: Clinical Activity Score at least 3, NOSPECS at least 4.

The clonotype was recovered from a man aged 45 to 65 with Graves' ophthalmopathy. The genes are TRBV7-9 and TRBJ2-4; perhaps D is TRBD1 or TRBD2 (5 bases each). The sample taken for sequencing was blood. CDR3 bases: TGTGCCAGCAGCTCGCCAAGCTGGGGGAGAGCCAAAAACATTCAGTACTTC. Its translation: CASSSPSWGRAKNIQYF.